This T cell receptor (beta chain) is drawn from a study of blood T cell repertoires in COVID-19. Assay: immunoSEQ multiplex PCR; the TCRdb copy retains only in-frame clones and omits some. The table shows 250,000 or so clones, with 90% occurring only once. This CDR3 region has 15 residues. With V trimmed by 0 bases and J by 0 bases, 0 bases remained unmatched. CDR1 and CDR2 from the germline V gene are MGHRA and YSYEKL. Specimen: PBMCs or T cells enriched from blood (not recorded which). The rearrangement links TRBV4-1 to TRBJ1-2, with TRBD1 identical over 8 bases. The receptor's source is a young woman with acute COVID-19. Here the CDR3 DNA reads TGCGCCAGCAGCCAAGAACAGGGGGCTAACTATGGCTACACCTTC. Translated: CASSQEQGANYGYTF.